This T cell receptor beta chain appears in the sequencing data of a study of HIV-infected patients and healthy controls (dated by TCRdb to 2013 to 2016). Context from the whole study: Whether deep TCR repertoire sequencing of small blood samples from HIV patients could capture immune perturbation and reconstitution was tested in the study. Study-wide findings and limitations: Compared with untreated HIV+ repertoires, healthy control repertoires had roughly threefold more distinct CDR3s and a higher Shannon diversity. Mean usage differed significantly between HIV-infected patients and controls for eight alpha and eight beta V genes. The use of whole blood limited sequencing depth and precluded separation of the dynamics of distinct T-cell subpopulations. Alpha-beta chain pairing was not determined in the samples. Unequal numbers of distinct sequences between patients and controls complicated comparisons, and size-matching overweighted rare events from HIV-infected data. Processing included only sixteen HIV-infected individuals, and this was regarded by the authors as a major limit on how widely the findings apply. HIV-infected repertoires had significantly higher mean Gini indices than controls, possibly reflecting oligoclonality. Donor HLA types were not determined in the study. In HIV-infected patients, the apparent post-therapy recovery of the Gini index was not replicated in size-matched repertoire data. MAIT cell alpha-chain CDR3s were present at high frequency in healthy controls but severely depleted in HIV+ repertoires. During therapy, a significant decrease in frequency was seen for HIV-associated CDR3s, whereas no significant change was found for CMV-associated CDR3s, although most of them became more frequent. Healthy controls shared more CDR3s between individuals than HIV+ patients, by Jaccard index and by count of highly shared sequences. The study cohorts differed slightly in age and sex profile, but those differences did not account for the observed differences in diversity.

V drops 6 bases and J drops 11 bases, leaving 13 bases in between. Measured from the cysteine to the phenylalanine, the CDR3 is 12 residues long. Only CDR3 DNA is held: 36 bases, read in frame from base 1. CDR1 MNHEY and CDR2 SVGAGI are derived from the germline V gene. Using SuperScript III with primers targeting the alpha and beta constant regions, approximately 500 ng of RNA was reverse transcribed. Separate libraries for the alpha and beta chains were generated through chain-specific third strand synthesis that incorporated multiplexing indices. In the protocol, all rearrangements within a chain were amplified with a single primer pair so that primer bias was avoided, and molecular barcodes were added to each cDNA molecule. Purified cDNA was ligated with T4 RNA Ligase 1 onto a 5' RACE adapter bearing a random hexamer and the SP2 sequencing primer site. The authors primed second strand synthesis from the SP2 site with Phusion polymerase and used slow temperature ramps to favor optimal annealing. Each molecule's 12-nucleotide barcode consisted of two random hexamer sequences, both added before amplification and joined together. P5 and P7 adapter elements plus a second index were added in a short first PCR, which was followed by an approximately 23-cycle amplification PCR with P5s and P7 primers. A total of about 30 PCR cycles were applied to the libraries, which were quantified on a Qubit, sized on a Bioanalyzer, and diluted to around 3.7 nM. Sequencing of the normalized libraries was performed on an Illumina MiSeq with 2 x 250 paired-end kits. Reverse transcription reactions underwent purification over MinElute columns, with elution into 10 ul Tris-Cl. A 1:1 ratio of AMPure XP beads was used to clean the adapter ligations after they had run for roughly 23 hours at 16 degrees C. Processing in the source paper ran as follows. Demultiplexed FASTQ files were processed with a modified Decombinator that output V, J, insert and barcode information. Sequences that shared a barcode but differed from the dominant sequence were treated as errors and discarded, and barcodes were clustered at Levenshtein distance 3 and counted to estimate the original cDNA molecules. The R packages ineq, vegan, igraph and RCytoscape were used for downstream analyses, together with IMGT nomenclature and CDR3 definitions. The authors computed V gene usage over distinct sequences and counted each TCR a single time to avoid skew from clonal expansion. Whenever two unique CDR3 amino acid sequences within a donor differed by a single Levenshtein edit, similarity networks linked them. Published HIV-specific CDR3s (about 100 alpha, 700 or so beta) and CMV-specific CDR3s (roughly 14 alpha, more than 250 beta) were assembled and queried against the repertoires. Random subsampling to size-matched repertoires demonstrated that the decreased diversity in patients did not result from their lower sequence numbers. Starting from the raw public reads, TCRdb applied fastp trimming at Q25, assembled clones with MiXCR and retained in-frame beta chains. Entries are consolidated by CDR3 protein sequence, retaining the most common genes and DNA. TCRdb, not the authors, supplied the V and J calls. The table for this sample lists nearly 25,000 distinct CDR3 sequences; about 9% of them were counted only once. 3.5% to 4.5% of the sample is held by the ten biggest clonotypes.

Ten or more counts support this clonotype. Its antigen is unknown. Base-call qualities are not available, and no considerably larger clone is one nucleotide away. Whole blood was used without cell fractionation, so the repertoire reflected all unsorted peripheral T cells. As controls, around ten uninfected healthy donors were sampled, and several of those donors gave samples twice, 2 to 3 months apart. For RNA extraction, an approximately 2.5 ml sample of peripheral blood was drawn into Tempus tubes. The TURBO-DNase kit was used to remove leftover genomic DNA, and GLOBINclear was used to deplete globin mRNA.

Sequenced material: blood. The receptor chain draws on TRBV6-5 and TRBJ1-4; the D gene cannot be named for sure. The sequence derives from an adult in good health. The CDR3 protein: CASSQRTGKLFF. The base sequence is TGTGCCAGCAGCCAGAGGACGGGGAAACTGTTTTTT.